This TCR beta chain was sequenced for a study of cytomegalovirus exposure and HLA in healthy donors. Looking at the study overall: HLA-typed donors were the source of about 85 million unique TCRs, which an early data release held.

The CDR3 consists of 18 residues. Germline V gene lookup returns CDR1 MDHEN and CDR2 SYDVKM. Deletions cut 5 bases from V and 3 bases from J, with 22 bases between. Findings of the study overall: There were some V segments, including TRBV6-2 and TRBV6-3, excluded as indistinguishable. When the data were analyzed later, several of the most significant clusters appeared to be linked to common viral pathogens. Likely technical artifact: a cluster of highly shared sequence variants.

Researchers ran the PCR with 60 Vbeta and 13 Jbeta primers. Only in-frame clones appear in the TCRdb table, and some are missing; sequencing was by immunoSEQ multiplex PCR. The table includes about 140,000 clones, approximately 80% detected once. Concerning this clone itself: Antigen specificity is unknown.

Input material: PBMCs. V gene TRBV28 combines with J gene TRBJ2-2; possibly TRBD1 for D (6 bases). This sequence originates from a woman aged 40 to 55 in good health and CMV-seronegative. The CDR3 is CASSHKPGQQPYTGELFF. The CDR3, as DNA: TGTGCCAGCAGTCATAAACCCGGACAGCAACCTTACACCGGGGAGCTGTTTTTT.